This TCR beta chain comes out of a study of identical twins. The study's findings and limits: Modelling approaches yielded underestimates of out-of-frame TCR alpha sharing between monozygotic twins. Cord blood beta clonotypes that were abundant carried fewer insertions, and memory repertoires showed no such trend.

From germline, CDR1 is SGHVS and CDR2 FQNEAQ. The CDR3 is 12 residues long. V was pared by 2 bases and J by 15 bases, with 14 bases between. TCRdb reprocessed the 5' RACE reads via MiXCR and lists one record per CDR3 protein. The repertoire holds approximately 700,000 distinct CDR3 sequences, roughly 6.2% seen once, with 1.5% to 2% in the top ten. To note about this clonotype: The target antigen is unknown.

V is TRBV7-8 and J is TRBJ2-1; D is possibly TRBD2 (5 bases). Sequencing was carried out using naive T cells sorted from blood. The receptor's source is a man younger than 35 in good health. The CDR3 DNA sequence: TGTGCCAGCAGCTTAAATATCCGGGATTGGTTCTTC. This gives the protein CASSLNIRDWFF.